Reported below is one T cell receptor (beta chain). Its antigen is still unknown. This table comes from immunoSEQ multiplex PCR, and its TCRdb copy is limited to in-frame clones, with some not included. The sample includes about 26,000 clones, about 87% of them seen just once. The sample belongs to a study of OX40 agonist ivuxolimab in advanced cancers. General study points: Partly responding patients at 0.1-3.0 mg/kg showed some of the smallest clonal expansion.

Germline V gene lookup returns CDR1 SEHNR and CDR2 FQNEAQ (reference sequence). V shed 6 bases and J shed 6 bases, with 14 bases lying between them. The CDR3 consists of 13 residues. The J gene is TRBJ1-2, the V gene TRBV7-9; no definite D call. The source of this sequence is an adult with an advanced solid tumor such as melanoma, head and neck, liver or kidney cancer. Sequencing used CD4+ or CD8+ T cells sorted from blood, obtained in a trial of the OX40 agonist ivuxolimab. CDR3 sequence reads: CASSSVILDGYTF. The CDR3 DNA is TGTGCCAGCAGTTCCGTAATACTCGATGGCTACACCTTC. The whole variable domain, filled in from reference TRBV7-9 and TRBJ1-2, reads DTGVSQNPRHKITKRGQNVTFRCDPISEHNRLYWYRQTLGQGPEFLTYFQNEAQLEKSRLLSDRFSAERPKGSFSTLEIQRTEQGDSAMYLCASSSVILDGYTFGSGTRLTVV.